Described below is a single TCR beta chain sequence and its context. These data come from a study of blood T cell repertoires in COVID-19. Study information: T cells, B-cell-depleted T cells, or PBMCs supplied cDNA or gDNA.

With V trimmed by 4 bases and J by 8 bases, 12 bases remained unmatched. Germline loops: CDR1 SGDLS, CDR2 YYNGEE. This CDR3 has 16 amino acids. Measured with immunoSEQ multiplex PCR; TCRdb has only the in-frame clones, and not every one. The table lists 100,000 to 150,000 clones, about four fifths of them singletons, with 5.5% to 6.5% in the top ten. Sequencing input: peripheral blood. The source is a man older than 75 with active or convalescent COVID-19. V is TRBV9 and J is TRBJ2-3; 11 bases line up with TRBD2. This CDR3 reads CASSSYSGGAGPTQYF. CDR3 in DNA: TGTGCCAGCAGCTCTTATAGCGGGGGGGCCGGGCCTACGCAGTATTTT. Full variable domain (rest looked up from reference TRBV9 and TRBJ2-3): DSGVTQTPKHLITATGQRVTLRCSPRSGDLSVYWYQQSLDQGLQFLIQYYNGEERAKGNILERFSAQQFPDLHSELNLSSLELGDSALYFCASSSYSGGAGPTQYFGPGTRLTVL.